One sample yielded the 20 T cell receptor beta chains listed below, sequenced in a study of response to subunit inactivated influenza vaccine (dated by TCRdb to about 2018). Libraries were constructed by RT-PCR. For sequencing, an Illumina HiSeq 2500 was employed. Using fastp trimming at Q25 and MiXCR clonotype assembly, TCRdb reanalyzed the public sequencing data and kept in-frame beta chains. Every CDR3 protein is listed once, alongside the most common genes and DNA of its rows. This sample gives roughly 710,000 distinct CDR3 sequences in total; 12% to 15% of them show up just once. The top ten clonotypes cover about 7.6% of the sample. The material sequenced was PBMCs from blood, taken approximately 15 days before vaccination. The receptors shown here come from a man over 45 who received an inactivated influenza vaccine. Donor details come from another sample of the same person, matched by shared clones.

V and J are TRBV7-9 and TRBJ2-3; weak D call: TRBD1 (5 bases). In germline, CDR1 is SEHNR, CDR2 FQNEAQ (reference sequence). The V end lost 5 bases, the J end lost 0 bases, and 12 bases lay between the germline ends. CDR3 length: 15 amino acids. CDR3 in amino acids: CASSLPGISTDTQYF. CDR3 nucleotides: TGTGCCAGCAGCCTCCCAGGGATAAGCACAGATACGCAGTATTTT.

This clonotype has just a few counts. The chain has TRBV28 and TRBJ2-7; D may correspond to TRBD1 or TRBD2 (5 bases each). The V end lost 5 bases, the J end lost 7 bases, and 18 bases lay between the germline ends. The CDR3 runs to 14 residues. CDR1 MDHEN and CDR2 SYDVKM come from the germline V gene. The CDR3 DNA follows: TGTGCCAGCAGTACGCCGGGACCCGTAGGGGAGCAGTACTTC. Its translation: CASSTPGPVGEQYF.

This clonotype has at least ten counts. J is TRBJ1-3 and V is TRBV4-2; no reliable D call. The CDR3 length is 16 residues. Germline-derived CDR1 and CDR2 are LGHNA and YNFKEQ. V lost 4 bases, J lost 1 base, and 14 bases lay in between. CDR3 nucleotides: TGTGCCAGCAGCCCCGCGCCTTGGGCGTCTGGAAACACCATATATTTT. Its protein is CASSPAPWASGNTIYF.

V and J are TRBV25-1 and TRBJ2-3, with 10 positions matching TRBD2. Germline V CDR1 and CDR2: MGHDK, SYGVNS. V lost 2 bases to trimming and J lost 6 bases; unmatched junction nucleotides: 17. CDR3 length: 19 amino acids. The CDR3 region is CASSEGYVIRAGGPDTQYF. The CDR3 coding sequence is TGTGCCAGCAGTGAAGGGTATGTGATCCGAGCGGGAGGGCCGGATACGCAGTATTTT.

This clonotype was counted between two and nine times. The chain carries TRBV14 and TRBJ2-7; the D gene is possibly TRBD1 (5 bases). The CDR3 sequence is 15 residues long. V was clipped by 4 bases and J by 4 bases, with 17 bases between them. Looked up from germline, CDR1 is SGHDN and CDR2 is FVKESK. CDR3 region: CASSPFQGILYEQYF. CDR3 sequence (DNA): TGTGCCAGCAGCCCGTTCCAGGGAATTCTGTACGAGCAGTACTTC.

This clonotype was observed a handful of times. The chain employs TRBV18 and TRBJ2-2; D is unclear. Germline V CDR1 and CDR2: KGHSH, LQKENI. V shed 2 bases and J shed 4 bases, with 5 bases lying between them. CDR3 size: 13 residues. The CDR3 region has the DNA TGTGCCAGCTCACCAAACCCCACCGGGGAGCTGTTTTTT. Its protein product is CASSPNPTGELFF.

This clonotype was recorded a few times. The chain combines TRBV20-1 with TRBJ2-2; TRBD1 aligns across 8 bases. CDR3 length equals 14 residues. V was pared by 1 base and J by 6 bases, with 4 bases of the junction left unmatched. Germline CDR1 and CDR2: DFQATT and SNEGSKA (reference sequence). The CDR3 reads CSARALRGPGELFF. CDR3 nucleotide sequence: TGCAGTGCTAGAGCCCTCAGGGGGCCCGGGGAGCTGTTTTTT.

This clonotype was seen only a few times. V usage is TRBV9 and J usage is TRBJ2-5; 8 bases are a match to TRBD1. Per the germline V gene, CDR1 is SGDLS and CDR2 is YYNGEE. J was trimmed by 6 bases and V by 2 bases; bases with no gene match: 3. The CDR3 extends over 13 amino acids. DNA for the CDR3: TGTGCCAGCAGCGTTGGACAGGGCCAGACCCAGTACTTC. This gives the protein CASSVGQGQTQYF.

V gene TRBV20-1 combines with J gene TRBJ2-7; 7 nucleotides line up with TRBD1. Germline loops: CDR1 DFQATT, CDR2 SNEGSKA (reference sequence). This CDR3 comprises 12 residues. With 3 bases clipped from V and 6 bases from J, the junction kept 5 bases outside the gene matches. The CDR3 spells CSASGQAGEQYF. The CDR3 nucleotides are TGCAGTGCTAGTGGACAGGCCGGCGAGCAGTACTTC.

This chain connects TRBV20-1 to TRBJ1-4; a weak D match, TRBD1 (5 bases). The ends were cut back, 7 bases at V and 3 bases at J, with 12 bases in the middle. This CDR3 has 13 amino acids. Germline V gives CDR1 DFQATT, CDR2 SNEGSKA (reference sequence). CDR3 nucleotides: TGCAGTGAGGGACGGGGGGCTAATGAAAAACTGTTTTTT. As protein: CSEGRGANEKLFF.

This rearrangement joins TRBV7-2 to TRBJ2-2; 11 nucleotides align to TRBD2. CDR1 is SGHTA and CDR2 is FQGNSA in the germline V gene. The CDR3 consists of 16 residues. The trim removed 0 bases at V and 10 bases at J, leaving 7 bases unmatched. CDR3 sequence reads: CASSLAGTSGSKELFF. The CDR3 nucleotides read TGTGCCAGCAGCTTAGCAGGGACTAGCGGCTCGAAGGAGCTGTTTTTT.

This clonotype was found a few times. DNA of the CDR3: TGTGCCAGCAGCGGAGGGCGCTACAATGAGCAGTTCTTC. Encoded protein: CASSGGRYNEQFF. The V and J genes are TRBV6-2 or TRBV6-3 and TRBJ2-1, with D possibly being TRBD2 (6 bases). V shed 6 bases and J shed 3 bases, with 9 bases lying between them. CDR3 length: 13 amino acids. Germline V gives CDR1 MNHEY, CDR2 SVGEGT.

The sample holds one count of this clonotype. V and J are TRBV28 and TRBJ2-2; 15 bases line up with TRBD2. The V gene's germline CDR1 is MDHEN and CDR2 SYDVKM. This CDR3 is 18 amino acids long. The CDR3 DNA reads TGTACCCTCTGTGAATTCCCGGGACTAGCGGGAGGTACCGGGGAGCTGTTTTTT. It is translated as CTLCEFPGLAGGTGELFF.

This clonotype showed up just a few times. The chain carries TRBV10-3 and TRBJ2-5; the D is unclear. V gave up 0 bases and J gave up 4 bases, with 6 bases separating them. CDR1 is ENHRY and CDR2 is SYGVKD in the germline V gene. The CDR3 sequence is 13 residues long. CDR3 nucleotides: TGTGCCATCAGTGAGTCAATAGGAGAGACCCAGTACTTC. Its translation is CAISESIGETQYF.

The table lists this clonotype with a few counts. The chain recombines TRBV15 with TRBJ2-1; D is unresolved. The CDR3 length is 15 residues. V was clipped by 0 bases and J by 5 bases, with 11 bases between them. The germline V gene has CDR1 LNHNV and CDR2 YYDKDF (reference sequence). The CDR3 protein is CATSRDKNRNNEQFF. The CDR3 nucleotides read TGTGCCACCAGCAGAGATAAGAACAGAAACAATGAGCAGTTCTTC. Combining the CDR3 with reference TRBV15 and TRBJ2-1 gives the whole variable domain DAMVIQNPRYQVTQFGKPVTLSCSQTLNHNVMYWYQQKSSQAPKLLFHYYDKDFNNEADTPDNFQSRRPNTSFCFLDIRSPGLGDTAMYLCATSRDKNRNNEQFFGPGTRLTVL.

The V and J genes are TRBV13 and TRBJ2-1; 8 nucleotides agree with TRBD1. Germline V CDR1 and CDR2: PRHDT, FYEKMQ (reference sequence). This CDR3 is built from 14 residues. The V gene end was trimmed by 5 bases and the J gene end by 7 bases; junction bases not matched to a gene: 7. CDR3 bases: TGTGCCAGCAGCCTGCGGACAGGGAGGAATGAGCAGTTCTTC. It yields the protein CASSLRTGRNEQFF.

A few counts support this clonotype. The chain links TRBV15 to TRBJ2-7; 7 bases map to TRBD1. With V trimmed by 8 bases and J by 3 bases, 1 base remained unmatched. The CDR3 has 11 residues. In germline, CDR1 is LNHNV, CDR2 YYDKDF (reference sequence). The CDR3 nucleotides read TGTGCCACCCGGGACAGCTACGAGCAGTACTTC. This translates into CATRDSYEQYF.

V usage is TRBV20-1 and J usage is TRBJ1-2, with a weak D call TRBD1 (6 bases). Germline values: CDR1 DFQATT, CDR2 SNEGSKA (reference sequence). The CDR3 consists of 12 residues. Between the trimmed V and J ends, which lost 2 bases and 5 bases, there was a span of 9 bases. This CDR3 reads CSARRDKYGYTF. The CDR3 DNA is TGCAGTGCTAGAAGGGACAAGTATGGCTACACCTTC.

This clonotype was observed a few times. The chain joins TRBV7-2 to TRBJ2-1, with D tentatively TRBD1 or TRBD2 (5 bases each). The germline gives CDR1 SGHTA, CDR2 FQGNSA. V was clipped by 3 bases and J by 6 bases, with 18 bases between them. The CDR3 length is 16 residues. The CDR3 nucleotides read TGTGCCAGCAGCTTCGGCCGGCTCCGAGGGGTCAATGAGCAGTTCTTC. Encoded protein: CASSFGRLRGVNEQFF.

CDR3 amino acids: CASSLSPLGAGETQYF. CDR3 coding DNA: TGTGCCAGCAGCTTGTCCCCACTAGGTGCGGGAGAGACCCAGTACTTC. The V call is TRBV7-8, the J call TRBJ2-5; D perhaps matches TRBD2 (5 bases). The germline gives CDR1 SGHVS, CDR2 FQNEAQ. The CDR3 runs 16 residues. V lost 3 bases, J lost 4 bases, and 18 bases lay in between.